The 2 T cell receptor beta chains below all came from one sample that was sequenced in a study of regulatory T cells in long-lasting Graves disease. The time point denotes: newly diagnosed GD, antithyroid drugs for less than 3 months. Making the TCR library involved RNA that had been extracted from PBMCs. Both iRepertoire HTBI primers and Arm-PCR of CDR3 regions were used to build the TCR beta libraries. TCRdb reprocessed the multiplex PCR reads via MiXCR and lists one record per CDR3 protein. Among about 210,000 distinct CDR3 sequences listed, less than 20% were seen once. These same data were also listed under a study on T cells in Graves' hyperthyroidism and ophthalmopathy.

The sequencing used peripheral blood mononuclear cells (PBMCs), collected at new diagnosis, from a patient treated with antithyroid drugs. Receptor source: a woman aged 25 to 39 with Graves disease.

In this sample, this clonotype turned up many times. This chain joins TRBV9 and TRBJ2-3; D tentatively reads TRBD1 or TRBD2 (5 bases each). This CDR3 has 14 residues. Trimming cost V 0 bases and J 0 bases, with 5 bases left between them. Germline-derived CDR1 and CDR2 are SGDLS and YYNGEE. CDR3 bases: TGTGCCAGCAGCGTAGGGGGGAGCACAGATACGCAGTATTTT. Protein: CASSVGGSTDTQYF.

This clonotype showed up just a few times. A much larger clone differs from this one at a single base, so this may be a read error. V usage is TRBV11-2 and J usage is TRBJ2-1; D remains unclear. The CDR3 is 16 amino acids. Germline-derived CDR1 and CDR2 are SGHAT and FQNNGV. The CDR3 protein is CASSPRSVRPYNEQLF. In DNA form, the CDR3 reads TGTGCCAGCAGCCCCAGGAGCGTACGACCCTACAATGAGCAGCTCTTC.